The T cell receptor (beta chain) described here comes from a study of blood T cell repertoires in COVID-19. Study background: Samples representing acute and convalescent COVID-19 were sourced from the United States, Italy and Spain.

This CDR3 spans 16 amino acids. Trimming took 5 bases from V and 3 from J; bases not matched to a gene: 8. Germline V gene sequence: CDR1 SEHNR, CDR2 FQNEAQ (reference sequence). Produced via immunoSEQ multiplex PCR; TCRdb's table is partial and in-frame only. The data contain about 220,000 clones, approximately 82% of them singletons. The clonotype was recovered from an elderly woman with acute or convalescent COVID-19. Sequences were obtained from peripheral blood. The rearrangement joins TRBV7-9 to TRBJ2-2, with 8 positions matching TRBD1. The CDR3 is CASSLLQGVYTGELFF. As DNA, the CDR3 is TGTGCCAGCAGCCTTCTACAGGGGGTTTACACCGGGGAGCTGTTTTTT.